These 27 T cell receptor beta chains originate from one sample sequenced in a study of T cells after yellow fever vaccination. TCRdb independently ran MiXCR on the 5' RACE reads; one entry per CDR3 protein. The sample includes 510,000 or so distinct CDR3 sequences, 15% to 20% of them seen just once. This sample comprised PBMCs, obtained 15 days after the yellow fever booster vaccination. These receptor sequences come from a man younger than 45 who received the YFV17D yellow fever vaccine.

This clonotype was seen a few times. This chain's CDR3 is CASGTTTYEQYF. The CDR3 DNA reads TGTGCCAGCGGGACTACGACCTACGAGCAGTACTTC. This sequence joins TRBV12-3 or TRBV12-4 and TRBJ2-7; 7 bases line up with TRBD2. The CDR3 length is 12 residues. With V trimmed by 8 bases and J by 2 bases, 3 bases remained unmatched.

This clonotype has only a few counts. The V call is TRBV6-1, the J call TRBJ2-5; 9 nucleotides match TRBD2. V dropped 11 bases and J dropped 4; count of bases not matched to a gene: 8. CDR3 length: 13 amino acids. From germline, CDR1 is MNHNS and CDR2 SASEGT. CDR3 residues: CAAGGLARETQYF. The CDR3 DNA reads TGTGCCGCGGGGGGACTAGCAAGAGAGACCCAGTACTTC.

This clonotype was seen a handful of times. The junction and the germline gene differ at one end; a read error may be behind it. The chain employs TRBV29-1 and TRBJ2-4; unclear D gene. CDR3 size: 11 residues. Germline V gene sequence: CDR1 SQVTM, CDR2 ANQGSEA. CDR3 residues: CSVKDGTGENF. The CDR3 DNA reads as TGCAGCGTCAAGGACGGAACTGGAGAGAACTTC.

This clonotype was seen a handful of times. The chain joins TRBV20-1 to TRBJ2-5; 7 nucleotides match TRBD2. V dropped 3 bases and J dropped 6; count of bases not matched to a gene: 13. The CDR3 extends over 15 amino acids. CDR1 and CDR2 (germline): DFQATT, SNEGSKA (reference sequence). This CDR3 is CSASRPSGDLKTQYF. The CDR3 DNA reads TGCAGTGCTAGTAGGCCTAGCGGAGACTTGAAGACCCAGTACTTC.

This clonotype was found a few times. The chain recombines TRBV5-1 with TRBJ2-3; possibly TRBD2 for D (6 bases). V lost 1 base to trimming and J lost 5 bases, with 14 bases between them. The germline V gene encodes CDR1 SGHRS and CDR2 YFSETQ. The CDR3 totals 15 residues. In nucleotides, the CDR3 is TGCGCCAGCAGCTTGTATGCGGGATTGGGAGATACGCAGTATTTT. It translates to CASSLYAGLGDTQYF.

The chain couples TRBV5-1 to TRBJ2-7, with D hard to call. The V end was cut by 0 bases, the J end by 2 bases, with 9 bases between. Germline V gene sequence: CDR1 SGHRS, CDR2 YFSETQ. The CDR3 has 14 residues. The DNA for the CDR3 is TGCGCCAGCAGCTTGGAGTCCAGGACCTACGAGCAGTACTTC. This gives the protein CASSLESRTYEQYF.

The chain combines TRBV5-8 with TRBJ2-1; 7 bases agree with TRBD1. Germline V gives CDR1 SGHTS, CDR2 YDEGEE. The V and J ends lost 4 bases and 4 bases, in that order; junction bases with no gene match: 5. This CDR3 region has 14 residues. The CDR3 is CASSTGQTYNEQFF. The CDR3 nucleotides read TGTGCCAGCAGCACGGGACAGACTTACAATGAGCAGTTCTTC.

The table lists this clonotype with a few counts. This rearrangement joins TRBV5-1 to TRBJ2-2, with 7 positions matching TRBD2. Per the germline V gene, CDR1 is SGHRS and CDR2 is YFSETQ. CDR3 length equals 15 residues. Trimming at V came to 4 bases and at J to 7 bases, leaving 10 bases not matched to a gene. This CDR3 reads CASSRTVSGGGELFF. CDR3 bases: TGCGCCAGCAGCCGGACCGTTTCGGGGGGCGGGGAGCTGTTTTTT. The variable domain in full, completed from reference TRBV5-1 and TRBJ2-2, reads KAGVTQTPRYLIKTRGQQVTLSCSPISGHRSVSWYQQTPGQGLQFLFEYFSETQRNKGNFPGRFSGRQFSNSRSEMNVSTLELGDSALYLCASSRTVSGGGELFFGEGSRLTVL.

This clonotype was detected only a few times. The chain links TRBV28 to TRBJ2-1; D is uncertain. Trimming left V 6 bases short and J 5 bases short, with 8 bases between. This CDR3 is built from 12 residues. Germline V gene sequence: CDR1 MDHEN, CDR2 SYDVKM. The CDR3 coding sequence is TGTGCCAGCAGAAAGATGGACAATGAGCAGTTCTTC. Translated, it gives CASRKMDNEQFF.

The chain joins TRBV6-1 to TRBJ2-4; unclear D gene. Trimming left V 5 bases short and J 2 bases short, with 10 bases between. The CDR3 length is 14 residues. Germline V gene lookup returns CDR1 MNHNS and CDR2 SASEGT. CDR3 sequence: CASSPTITKNIQYF. For the CDR3, the DNA is TGTGCCAGCAGTCCTACTATAACCAAAAACATTCAGTACTTC.

V is TRBV7-9 and J is TRBJ2-1, with unresolved D. The V gene lost 1 base and the J gene lost 8 bases, with 12 bases spanning the gap. CDR1 is SEHNR, CDR2 FQNEAQ, per germline (reference sequence). This CDR3 spans 14 amino acids. DNA of the CDR3: TGTGCCAGCAGCTTAGGTCCCATTACGGATGAGCAGTTCTTC. Its protein product is CASSLGPITDEQFF.

In its sample, this clonotype was seen a few times. This chain connects TRBV5-5 to TRBJ2-1, with D unclear. Germline V gene data show CDR1 as SGHKS and CDR2 as YYEKEE (reference sequence). Trimming removed 0 bases from V and 4 bases from J, with 11 bases in between. The CDR3 is 15 residues long. The CDR3 region has the DNA TGTGCCAGCAGCTTGGAGTCAGGTCGTTACAATGAGCAGTTCTTC. Protein product: CASSLESGRYNEQFF. The variable domain in full, with the rest retrieved from reference TRBV5-5 and TRBJ2-1, is DAGVTQSPTHLIKTRGQQVTLRCSPISGHKSVSWYQQVLGQGPQFIFQYYEKEERGRGNFPDRFSARQFPNYSSELNVNALLLGDSALYLCASSLESGRYNEQFFGPGTRLTVL.

The chain recombines TRBV20-1 with TRBJ2-1, with D possibly being TRBD1 (5 bases). This CDR3 spans 14 amino acids. Germline CDR1 DFQATT, CDR2 SNEGSKA (reference sequence). The V gene lost 3 bases and the J gene lost 2 bases, with 11 bases spanning the gap. The CDR3 DNA is TGCAGTGCTAGGGGGCCAGGACCCTACAATGAGCAGTTCTTC. This codes for CSARGPGPYNEQFF.

This clonotype was counted many times. CDR3 in DNA: TGCAGTGCAGCAGGGGGCTTGTATTACGAGCAGTACTTC. Translation gives CSAAGGLYYEQYF. This sequence joins TRBV20-1 and TRBJ2-7; 8 bases are shared with TRBD1. V lost 6 bases and J lost 4; bases outside the gene matches: 8. CDR1 DFQATT and CDR2 SNEGSKA come from the germline V gene (reference sequence). The CDR3 has 13 amino acids.

This clonotype appeared a few times. The chain couples TRBV4-3 to TRBJ2-1, with TRBD1 matching over 9 bases. The CDR3 has 16 amino acids. After removal of 0 bases from V and 7 bases from J, the junction contained 7 bases not matched to a gene. Germline V gene data show CDR1 as LGHNA and CDR2 as YSLEER. CDR3 sequence: CASSQDGTGSWNEQFF. The CDR3 DNA reads as TGCGCCAGCAGCCAAGATGGGACAGGGAGCTGGAATGAGCAGTTCTTC.

V and J are TRBV9 and TRBJ2-1; no clear D gene. V shed 0 bases and J shed 10 bases, with 14 bases lying between them. Germline V gives CDR1 SGDLS, CDR2 YYNGEE. The CDR3 loop spans 14 amino acids. The CDR3 loop is CASSVVPGWQEQFF. In nucleotides, the CDR3 is TGTGCCAGCAGCGTAGTCCCTGGCTGGCAGGAGCAGTTCTTC.

This rearrangement joins TRBV30 to TRBJ2-7; 12 bases are shared with TRBD2. The CDR3 length is 15 residues. Trimming cost V 4 bases and J 7 bases; bases outside gene matches: 11. Germline V lookup: CDR1 GTSNPN, CDR2 SVGIG (reference sequence). CDR3 nucleotide sequence: TGTGCCTGGACCCGGACTAGCGGGAAAGCGGGGGAGCAGTACTTC. Translated, it gives CAWTRTSGKAGEQYF.

This clonotype was found a few times. The chain is built from TRBV24-1 and TRBJ2-1; weak D call: TRBD2 (5 bases). Deletions cut 3 bases from V and 4 bases from J, with 9 bases between. From germline, CDR1 is KGHDR and CDR2 SFDVKD. The CDR3 extends over 14 amino acids. The CDR3 loop reads CATSDGGLYNEQFF. The DNA for the CDR3 is TGTGCCACCAGTGATGGCGGGTTGTACAATGAGCAGTTCTTC.

CDR3 sequence (DNA): TGTGCCAGCAGCCCGCCGACAGGGTCCGAAAAACTGTTTTTT. Translated, it gives CASSPPTGSEKLFF. The J gene is TRBJ1-4, the V gene TRBV28; 7 nucleotides line up with TRBD1. J lost 8 bases, V lost 6 bases, and 9 bases had no gene match. Per germline, CDR1 MDHEN and CDR2 SYDVKM. CDR3 length: 14 amino acids.

The chain recombines TRBV5-1 with TRBJ1-4, with a possible D match to TRBD1 (6 bases). Germline V CDR1 and CDR2: SGHRS, YFSETQ. Between the trimmed V and J ends, which lost 2 bases and 2 bases, there was a span of 7 bases. The CDR3 loop spans 14 amino acids. The CDR3 sequence is CASSFGQTNEKLFF. DNA for the CDR3: TGCGCCAGCAGCTTCGGACAGACTAATGAAAAACTGTTTTTT.

The rearrangement links TRBV5-1 to TRBJ2-3; D is unresolved. Per germline, CDR1 SGHRS and CDR2 YFSETQ. This CDR3 is 11 amino acids long. V lost 5 bases and J lost 11, with 12 bases in between. For the CDR3, the DNA is TGCGCCAGCAGACTCACATCGGTGCAGTATTTT. Translating it yields CASRLTSVQYF.

The chain couples TRBV30 to TRBJ2-7; D is possibly TRBD2 (5 bases). The germline gives CDR1 GTSNPN, CDR2 SVGIG (reference sequence). The CDR3 is 12 amino acids. V shed 6 bases and J shed 2 bases, with 11 bases lying between them. CDR3: CACGDGAYEQYF. The CDR3 DNA reads as TGTGCCTGCGGGGATGGCGCCTACGAGCAGTACTTC.

The chain links TRBV19 to TRBJ2-7; D may be TRBD1 or TRBD2 (5 bases each). Trimming stripped 0 bases from V and 5 bases from J, with 8 bases between. This CDR3 spans 13 amino acids. Germline V gene sequence: CDR1 LNHDA, CDR2 SQIVND (reference sequence). This CDR3 is CASSIERGNEQYF. In DNA form, the CDR3 reads TGTGCCAGTAGTATAGAGAGGGGCAACGAGCAGTACTTC.

The table lists this clonotype with a count of one. The V call is TRBV10-3, the J call TRBJ2-2; 13 nucleotides align to TRBD2. Germline V CDR1 and CDR2: ENHRY, SYGVKD. This CDR3 is built from 18 residues. The CDR3 reads CTLSSRRLAGGLTGELFF. The DNA for the CDR3 is TGTACCCTCAGTTCCCGCAGACTAGCGGGAGGCCTCACCGGGGAGCTGTTTTTT.

This clonotype was seen only a few times. This rearrangement joins TRBV15 to TRBJ2-5; 15 bases fit TRBD2. The trim removed 4 bases at V and 2 bases at J, leaving 2 bases unmatched. The CDR3 loop spans 16 amino acids. From germline, CDR1 is LNHNV and CDR2 YYDKDF (reference sequence). The CDR3 DNA follows: TGTGCCACCAGCAATGGACTAGCGGGAGGGCAAGAGACCCAGTACTTC. Protein sequence: CATSNGLAGGQETQYF.

This rearrangement joins TRBV5-6 to TRBJ2-5; 10 nucleotides align to TRBD2. Germline CDR1 and CDR2: SGHDT and YYEEEE. The CDR3 is 17 amino acids. Trimming removed 1 base from V and 2 bases from J; junction bases left unmatched: 8. The CDR3 here is CASSLIRLAGVQETQYF. CDR3 nucleotide sequence: TGTGCCAGCAGCTTGATTAGGCTAGCGGGAGTTCAAGAGACCCAGTACTTC.

This clonotype was counted between two and nine times. The chain combines TRBV5-1 with TRBJ2-1; the D gene is possibly TRBD2 (5 bases). The CDR3 covers 15 residues. V was pared by 1 base and J by 7 bases, with 15 bases between. Germline CDR1 and CDR2: SGHRS and YFSETQ. For the CDR3, the DNA is TGCGCCAGCAGCTTGTCTACTAGTCCTCTGAATGAGCAGTTCTTC. Translating it yields CASSLSTSPLNEQFF.